Shown below are 23 T cell receptor beta chains from a single sample sequenced in a study of beta chain features in type 1 diabetes. Isolated RNA was reverse transcribed in full, so expressed TCRB transcripts were sequenced. TCRdb keeps only in-frame clones here, not all; method: immunoSEQ multiplex PCR. The table records under 200,000 clones, around 8.3% of them present only once. Points from the study as a whole: People with Type 1 diabetes carried modestly yet significantly shorter TCRB CDR3s in all four CD4+ subsets.

Their target antigens are unknown. Specimen: central memory CD4+ T cells from blood. Source of these receptors: a woman aged 18-29 years with type 1 diabetes.

The chain joins TRBV2 to TRBJ1-2; no definite D call. This CDR3 region has 15 residues. The germline V gene encodes CDR1 SNHLY and CDR2 FYNNEI. V gave up 0 bases and J gave up 4 bases, with 12 bases separating them. The DNA for the CDR3 is TGTGCCAGCAGTGAAGCGGAATATACTACCTATGGCTACACCTTC. It codes for CASSEAEYTTYGYTF.

This clone was seen a handful of times. The chain employs TRBV28 and TRBJ2-7; D remains unclear. The germline CDR1 and CDR2 sequences are MDHEN and SYDVKM. This CDR3 region has 12 residues. The V and J ends lost 8 bases and 6 bases respectively, with 14 bases between them. The CDR3 nucleotides read TGTGCCAGCCTGCATCTTACCGGCGAGCAGTACTTC. Translating gives CASLHLTGEQYF.

The V and J genes are TRBV7-8 and TRBJ1-6, with D possibly being TRBD1 (5 bases). Germline lookup yields CDR1 SGHVS and CDR2 FQNEAQ. This CDR3 region has 15 residues. With 6 bases removed from V and 5 bases from J, the gap between germline ends came to 14 bases. CDR3 sequence: CASSIGAPNNSPLHF. The CDR3 region has the DNA TGTGCCAGCAGTATTGGGGCACCCAATAATTCACCCCTCCACTTT. The full variable domain, completed using reference TRBV7-8 and TRBJ1-6, is GAGVSQSPRYKVAKRGQDVALRCDPISGHVSLFWYQQALGQGPEFLTYFQNEAQLDKSGLPSDRFFAERPEGSVSTLKIQRTQQEDSAVYLCASSIGAPNNSPLHFGNGTRLTVT.

The genes are TRBV7-9 and TRBJ1-2, with no clear D. The CDR3 has 12 amino acids. Between the trimmed V and J ends, which lost 4 bases and 9 bases, there was a span of 12 bases. Germline V gives CDR1 SEHNR, CDR2 FQNEAQ (reference sequence). This CDR3 is CASSSAVSRYTF. CDR3 DNA sequence: TGTGCCAGCAGCTCAGCGGTCAGTCGCTACACCTTC. Together with reference TRBV7-9 and TRBJ1-2, the CDR3 gives the full variable domain: DTGVSQNPRHKITKRGQNVTFRCDPISEHNRLYWYRQTLGQGPEFLTYFQNEAQLEKSRLLSDRFSAERPKGSFSTLEIQRTEQGDSAMYLCASSSAVSRYTFGSGTRLTVV.

The chain has TRBV28 and TRBJ2-1, with 9 nucleotides matching TRBD1. Trimming took 5 bases from V and 9 from J; bases not matched to a gene: 14. Germline-derived CDR1 and CDR2 are MDHEN and SYDVKM. There are 16 residues in the CDR3. The CDR3 spells CASSLHPGQGGGEQFF. In DNA form, the CDR3 reads TGTGCCAGCAGTCTCCACCCGGGACAGGGTGGCGGTGAGCAGTTCTTC.

This chain connects TRBV9 to TRBJ1-3; D is possibly TRBD1 (6 bases). The V and J ends lost 4 bases and 3 bases respectively, with 11 bases between them. From germline, CDR1 is SGDLS and CDR2 YYNGEE. The CDR3 consists of 14 residues. CDR3 protein: CASSQGQFGNTIYF. CDR3 coding DNA: TGTGCCAGCAGCCAAGGACAGTTTGGAAACACCATATATTTT.

The CDR3, as DNA: TGCGCCAGCAGCTTGGAGGGAGGAGGCCTCTATGGCTACACCTTC. It is translated as CASSLEGGGLYGYTF. The rearrangement uses TRBV5-1 and TRBJ1-2; the D is unclear. This CDR3 has 15 residues. Trimming took off 0 bases at V and 4 bases at J, with 13 bases between the two ends. Germline-derived CDR1 and CDR2 are SGHRS and YFSETQ.

V gene TRBV4-1 combines with J gene TRBJ1-2, with TRBD1 matching 9 bases. Germline V CDR1 and CDR2: MGHRA, YSYEKL. The V segment lost 1 base and the J segment 6 bases; nucleotides outside the gene matches: 9. The CDR3 spans 16 residues. The CDR3 spells CASSQVGQGVSNGYTF. CDR3 DNA: TGCGCCAGCAGCCAAGTGGGACAGGGAGTTTCAAATGGCTACACCTTC.

This clone appeared a few times. V and J are TRBV2 and TRBJ2-1, with 7 positions matching TRBD1. V trimming: 3 bases; J trimming: 4 bases; junction bases outside the gene matches: 3. Per germline, CDR1 SNHLY and CDR2 FYNNEI. The CDR3 sequence is 14 residues long. The CDR3 reads CASSDQGQYNEQFF. CDR3 DNA: TGTGCCAGCAGTGATCAGGGACAGTACAATGAGCAGTTCTTC.

This clone was seen a handful of times. This chain uses TRBV6-6 with TRBJ2-5; possibly TRBD2 for D (7 bases). Germline V gives CDR1 MNHNY, CDR2 SVGAGI (reference sequence). Trimming cost V 4 bases and J 5 bases, with 11 bases left between them. This CDR3 comprises 13 residues. The CDR3 DNA is TGTGCCAGCAGTTGGGGGGGGGCGGAGACCCAGTACTTC. This encodes CASSWGGAETQYF.

This clone was detected only a few times. The CDR3 nucleotides read TGCGCCAGCAGCCGTAGCGGGAGCGGTTACAATGAGCAGTTCTTC. Amino acid sequence: CASSRSGSGYNEQFF. The chain links TRBV4-3 to TRBJ2-1, with 9 bases lining up with TRBD2. V was pared by 4 bases and J by 4 bases, with 5 bases of the junction left unmatched. The germline V gene has CDR1 LGHNA and CDR2 YSLEER. This CDR3 comprises 15 residues.

The chain carries TRBV19 and TRBJ1-2, with 8 nucleotides matching TRBD1. Trimming at V came to 5 bases and at J to 4 bases, leaving 3 bases not matched to a gene. This CDR3 contains 13 residues. Germline CDR1 LNHDA, CDR2 SQIVND (reference sequence). The DNA of the CDR3 is TGTGCCAGTAGTGGGACAGGTCGCTATGGCTACACCTTC. Amino acid sequence: CASSGTGRYGYTF. The variable domain in full, with the rest retrieved from reference TRBV19 and TRBJ1-2, is DGGITQSPKYLFRKEGQNVTLSCEQNLNHDAMYWYRQDPGQGLRLIYYSQIVNDFQKGDIAEGYSVSREKKESFPLTVTSAQKNPTAFYLCASSGTGRYGYTFGSGTRLTVV.

The gene calls are TRBV18 and TRBJ1-1; the D gene is possibly TRBD1 (5 bases). The CDR3 totals 14 residues. V was clipped by 4 bases and J by 1 base, with 10 bases between them. Germline CDR1 is KGHSH and CDR2 is LQKENI. CDR3 bases: TGTGCCAGCTCACAGGGGTCCGAGAACACTGAAGCTTTCTTT. The encoded protein is CASSQGSENTEAFF. Drawing the rest from reference TRBV18 and TRBJ1-1, the complete variable domain is NAGVMQNPRHLVRRRGQEARLRCSPMKGHSHVYWYRQLPEEGLKFMVYLQKENIIDESGMPKERFSAEFPKEGPSILRIQQVVRGDSAAYFCASSQGSENTEAFFGQGTRLTVV.

This clone was seen a handful of times. The chain employs TRBV11-3 and TRBJ2-1; 12 positions agree with TRBD2. CDR1 SGHNT and CDR2 YENEEA come from the germline V gene. J was trimmed by 2 bases and V by 2 bases; bases with no gene match: 7. The CDR3 is 18 residues long. CDR3 DNA: TGTGCCAGCAGCTTAAAGACTAGCGGGAGATCGACCTACAATGAGCAGTTCTTC. This sequence encodes CASSLKTSGRSTYNEQFF. The variable domain in full, with the rest retrieved from reference TRBV11-3 and TRBJ2-1, is EAGVVQSPRYKIIEKKQPVAFWCNPISGHNTLYWYLQNLGQGPELLIRYENEEAVDDSQLPKDRFSAERLKGVDSTLKIQPAELGDSAVYLCASSLKTSGRSTYNEQFFGPGTRLTVL.

The chain couples TRBV5-1 to TRBJ2-1, with TRBD2 matching 11 bases. This CDR3 has 13 amino acids. In germline, CDR1 is SGHRS, CDR2 YFSETQ. V lost 0 bases and J lost 11; bases outside the gene matches: 1. The CDR3 nucleotides are TGCGCCAGCAGCTTGGTAGCGGGGGGGCAGCAGTTCTTC. Translated: CASSLVAGGQQFF.

This chain links TRBV23-1 with TRBJ2-1; D is possibly TRBD2 (6 bases). TRBV23-1 is an open reading frame whose function is uncertain. The ends were cut back, 1 base at V and 3 bases at J, with 13 bases in the middle. There are 16 residues in the CDR3. CDR3 DNA sequence: TGCGCCAGCAGTCAATTCGGGTGGAGGGACTACAATGAGCAGTTCTTC. Amino acid sequence: CASSQFGWRDYNEQFF.

The chain joins TRBV5-1 to TRBJ2-7; 8 nucleotides align to TRBD1. CDR3 size: 15 residues. Germline assignment: CDR1 SGHRS and CDR2 YFSETQ. V dropped 2 bases and J dropped 0; count of bases not matched to a gene: 4. The CDR3 protein is CASSFGQGSSYEQYF. In DNA, the CDR3 is TGCGCCAGCAGCTTCGGACAGGGCAGCTCCTACGAGCAGTACTTC. The whole variable domain, filled in from reference TRBV5-1 and TRBJ2-7, reads KAGVTQTPRYLIKTRGQQVTLSCSPISGHRSVSWYQQTPGQGLQFLFEYFSETQRNKGNFPGRFSGRQFSNSRSEMNVSTLELGDSALYLCASSFGQGSSYEQYFGPGTRLTVT.

There are a few counts of this clone. The CDR3 DNA sequence: TGCGCCAGCAGCTTGGAGGGCAGGGGCAGTGAGCAGTACTTC. It specifies CASSLEGRGSEQYF. The chain combines TRBV5-1 with TRBJ2-7; D might be TRBD1 (6 bases). CDR3 size: 14 residues. Germline-derived CDR1 and CDR2 are SGHRS and YFSETQ. V shed 0 bases and J shed 7 bases, with 14 bases lying between them.

This clone was seen a handful of times. One end of the junction fails to match germline, which may point to a read error. CDR3 residues: CASSPPSQVYLHF. The CDR3, as DNA: TGTGCCAGCAGCCCACCATCCCAGGTCTACCTTCACTTC. The J gene is TRBJ2-5, the V gene TRBV27; D ambiguous. The CDR3 is 13 amino acids. Germline values: CDR1 MNHEY, CDR2 SMNVEV (reference sequence).

This clone showed up just a few times. The J gene is TRBJ1-1, the V gene TRBV21-1. TRBV21-1 is a pseudogene locus. The length of the CDR3 is 10 residues. Here the CDR3 reads CASTIARTFF. As DNA, the CDR3 is TGTGCCAGCACTATTGCGAGGACTTTCTTT.

This clone was detected only a few times. The V and J genes are TRBV5-4 and TRBJ2-1; 11 positions match TRBD2. Germline CDR1 reads SGHNT; CDR2 reads YYREEE (reference sequence). The CDR3 totals 13 residues. V shed 10 bases, J shed 10 bases, and the junction held 10 bases outside the gene matches. Written as DNA, the CDR3 is TGTGCCTGTAGCGGGGGGGCCTGGGGCGAGCAGTTCTTC. Protein product: CACSGGAWGEQFF.

This clone was recorded once. V and J are TRBV25-1 and TRBJ2-4; D is undetermined. This CDR3 region has 12 residues. Trimming cost V 4 bases and J 10 bases, with 11 bases left between them. CDR1 is MGHDK, CDR2 SYGVNS, per germline. This CDR3 reads CASSVSSTIQYF. The CDR3 nucleotides are TGTGCCAGCAGTGTTTCCTCAACTATTCAGTACTTC.

This clone was seen more than once but under ten times. V usage is TRBV7-9 and J usage is TRBJ1-6; TRBD1 matches 7 bases. J lost 9 bases, V lost 1 base, and 12 bases had no gene match. This CDR3 comprises 17 residues. From germline, CDR1 is SEHNR and CDR2 FQNEAQ (reference sequence). The CDR3 nucleotides are TGTGCCAGCAGCTTAGGATTTACAGGGGCGGGTAGTTCACCCCTCCACTTT. As protein: CASSLGFTGAGSSPLHF.